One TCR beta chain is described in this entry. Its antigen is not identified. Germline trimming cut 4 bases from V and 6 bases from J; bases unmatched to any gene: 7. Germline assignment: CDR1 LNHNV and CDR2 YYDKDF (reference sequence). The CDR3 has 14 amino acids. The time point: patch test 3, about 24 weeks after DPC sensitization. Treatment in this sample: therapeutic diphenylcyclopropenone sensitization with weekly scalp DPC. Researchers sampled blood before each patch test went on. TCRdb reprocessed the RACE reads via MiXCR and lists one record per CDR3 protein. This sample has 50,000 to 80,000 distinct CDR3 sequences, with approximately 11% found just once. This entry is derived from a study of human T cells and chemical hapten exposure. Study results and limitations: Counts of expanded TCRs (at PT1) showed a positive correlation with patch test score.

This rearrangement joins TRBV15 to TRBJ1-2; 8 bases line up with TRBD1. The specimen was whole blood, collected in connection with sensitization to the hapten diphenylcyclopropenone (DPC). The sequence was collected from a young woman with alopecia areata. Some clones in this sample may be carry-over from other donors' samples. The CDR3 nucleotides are TGTGCCACCAGCATCGACAGGGGAATGGATGGCTACACCTTC. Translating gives CATSIDRGMDGYTF.